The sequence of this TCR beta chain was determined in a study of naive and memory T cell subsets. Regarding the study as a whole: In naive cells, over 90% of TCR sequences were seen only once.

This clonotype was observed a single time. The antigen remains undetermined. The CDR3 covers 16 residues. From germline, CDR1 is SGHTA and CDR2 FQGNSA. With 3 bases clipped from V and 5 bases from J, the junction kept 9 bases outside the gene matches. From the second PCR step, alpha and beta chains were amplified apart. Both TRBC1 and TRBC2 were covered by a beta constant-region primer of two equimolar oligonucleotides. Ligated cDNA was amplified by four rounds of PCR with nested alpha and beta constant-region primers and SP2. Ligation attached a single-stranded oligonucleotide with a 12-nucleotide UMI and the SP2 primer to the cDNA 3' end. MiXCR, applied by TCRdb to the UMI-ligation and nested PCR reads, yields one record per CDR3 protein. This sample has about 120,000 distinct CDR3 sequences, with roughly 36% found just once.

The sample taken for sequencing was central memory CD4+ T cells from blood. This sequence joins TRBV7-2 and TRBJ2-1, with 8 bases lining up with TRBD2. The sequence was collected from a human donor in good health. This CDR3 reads CASSFVAGGGNNEQFF. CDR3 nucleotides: TGTGCCAGCAGCTTTGTTGCGGGAGGAGGCAACAATGAGCAGTTCTTC. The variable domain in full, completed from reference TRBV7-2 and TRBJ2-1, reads GAGVSQSPSNKVTEKGKDVELRCDPISGHTALYWYRQSLGQGLEFLIYFQGNSAPDKSGLPSDRFSAERTGGSVSTLTIQRTQQEDSAVYLCASSFVAGGGNNEQFFGPGTRLTVL.